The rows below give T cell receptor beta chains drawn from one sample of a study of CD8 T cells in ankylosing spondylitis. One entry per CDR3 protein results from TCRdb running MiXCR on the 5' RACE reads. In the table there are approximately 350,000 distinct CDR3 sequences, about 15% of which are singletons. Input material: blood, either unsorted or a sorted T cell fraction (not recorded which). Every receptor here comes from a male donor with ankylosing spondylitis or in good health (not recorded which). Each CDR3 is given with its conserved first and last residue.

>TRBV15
CATSSPRGTTYEQYF
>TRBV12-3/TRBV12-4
CASSLPSNTQYF
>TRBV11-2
CASSPPPTISEQFF
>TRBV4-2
CASSQATGIEQYF
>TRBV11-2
CASSTVRGGANVLTF
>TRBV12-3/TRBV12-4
CASSMTLWQYF
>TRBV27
CASSYANGNSPLHF
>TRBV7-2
CASSLGLTFNEQFF
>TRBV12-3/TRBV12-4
CASSLSGKYTQYF
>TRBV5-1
CASSFWGGKTYEQYF
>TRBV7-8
CASKHWGKQETQYF
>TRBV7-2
CASSLGGIAKNIQYF
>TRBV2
CASSEPSGGWETQYF
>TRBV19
CASSLQGRNYGYTF
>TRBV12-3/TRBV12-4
CASSRQRNGGEQYF
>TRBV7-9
CASSLFTSGYNEQFF
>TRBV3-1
CASSPAASGRTQYF
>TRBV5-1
CASDNSGGEQFF
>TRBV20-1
CSATGGNTEAFF
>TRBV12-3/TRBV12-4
CASSFRTENTEAFF
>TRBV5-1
CASSSPGPNNEQFF
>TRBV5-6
CASSLVWGALTDTQYF
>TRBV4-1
CASSQGTLAGYNEQFF
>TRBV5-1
CASSFDRGESPLHF
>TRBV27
CASSLGLAAEAFF
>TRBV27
CASSLMGTGVRETQYF
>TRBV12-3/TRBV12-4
CASSFGGVHTGELFF
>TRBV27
CASSPLHSNQPQHF
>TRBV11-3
CASSSRYQDTQYF
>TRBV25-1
CASSDRGKQPQHF
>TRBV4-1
CASSPRLVSYEQYF
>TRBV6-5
CASSYSSGTAYEQYF
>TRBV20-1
CSAREGAANTGELFF
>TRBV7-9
CASSFDRAFYYEQYF
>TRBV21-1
CASSKPQGRGSNSPLHF
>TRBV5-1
CASSLGPGGNTIYF
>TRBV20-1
CSARGLRGGENIQYF
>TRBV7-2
CASSSRRLSSYEQYF
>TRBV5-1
CASSSSGANAEAFF
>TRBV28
CASSPAGFSGNTIYF
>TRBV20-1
CSASPEAGGPYEQYF
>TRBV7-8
CASSPRTGGDYEQYF